A single sample is the source of the 2 T cell receptor beta chains below, sequenced in a study of T cells in Graves' hyperthyroidism and ophthalmopathy. Using RNA transcripts as the source, TCR beta CDR3 regions were amplified. Primed by the HTBI set, a first-round RT-PCR was run on the TCR CDR3. TCRdb used MiXCR to reprocess the multiplex PCR reads, holding one entry per CDR3 protein. This table has approximately 690,000 distinct CDR3 sequences, 13% to 15% appearing once. Material: blood. The source of these receptors is a woman between 50 and 59 years old with Graves' ophthalmopathy.

This clonotype was detected ten times or more. The chain combines TRBV11-1 with TRBJ1-2, with 9 nucleotides matching TRBD1. With V trimmed by 5 bases and J by 6 bases, 10 bases remained unmatched. CDR1 and CDR2 (germline): SGHAT, FQDESV (reference sequence). The CDR3 loop spans 15 amino acids. This chain's CDR3 is CASSLLYGDRDGYTF. CDR3 DNA sequence: TGTGCCAGCAGCCTATTATATGGGGACAGGGATGGCTACACCTTC.

This clonotype was counted many times. This rearrangement joins TRBV9 to TRBJ2-7; 7 bases map to TRBD1. CDR1 SGDLS and CDR2 YYNGEE come from the germline V gene. The CDR3 sequence is 14 residues long. J gave up 3 bases and V 3 bases, and 6 bases lay outside the gene matches. CDR3: CASSAEGQIYEQYF. CDR3 in DNA: TGTGCCAGCAGCGCCGAGGGACAGATCTACGAGCAGTACTTC.